The next 5 T cell receptor beta chains were all read from a single sample in a study of T-cell memory formation after mild COVID-19. TCRdb called the 5' RACE reads again in MiXCR, with one record for every CDR3 protein. Among some 210,000 distinct CDR3 sequences, approximately 30% were seen once, and the ten largest hold 10% to 12%. Input material: PBMCs or a T cell subset sorted from them (not recorded which). These receptors were collected from an adult woman who had mild COVID-19 (a few samples of this study predate the infection). Cell type and time point are not known.

The V and J genes are TRBV3-1 and TRBJ1-1, with no clear D. CDR3 length: 13 amino acids. Germline-derived CDR1 and CDR2 are LGHDT and YNNKEL (reference sequence). The V gene lost 1 base and the J gene lost 13 bases, with 16 bases spanning the gap. The DNA of the CDR3 is TGTGCCAGCAGCCAAGTTGACCGATCGATCGGTTTCTTT. Amino acid sequence: CASSQVDRSIGFF.

In DNA, the CDR3 is TGCGCCAGCAAACCAGCGGGGGGTGCCTACGAGCAGTACTTC. Amino acid sequence: CASKPAGGAYEQYF. This chain connects TRBV5-1 to TRBJ2-7; 9 positions agree with TRBD2. The CDR3 spans 14 residues. V dropped 6 bases and J dropped 2; count of bases not matched to a gene: 6. Germline V lookup: CDR1 SGHRS, CDR2 YFSETQ.

J is TRBJ2-6 and V is TRBV5-1; perhaps TRBD1 as D (6 bases). In germline, CDR1 is SGHRS, CDR2 YFSETQ. The V gene lost 6 bases and the J gene lost 0 bases, with 19 bases spanning the gap. This CDR3 comprises 18 residues. CDR3 sequence reads: CASTPLLTGVSGANVLTF. The CDR3 DNA is TGCGCCAGCACTCCGCTATTGACAGGCGTCTCTGGGGCCAACGTCCTGACTTTC.

This clonotype has a single count. V and J are TRBV12-3 or TRBV12-4 and TRBJ2-1; perhaps TRBD2 as D (6 bases). Trimming removed 4 bases from V and 6 bases from J, with 13 bases in between. This CDR3 comprises 14 residues. The CDR3 loop is CASSSRGGPNEQFF. The CDR3, as DNA: TGTGCCAGCAGTTCCCGGGGAGGCCCCAATGAGCAGTTCTTC.

V and J are TRBV18 and TRBJ1-1; a possible D gene is TRBD1 (5 bases). The CDR3 spans 14 residues. Trimming took 4 bases from V and 3 from J, leaving 12 bases between them. Germline CDR1 is KGHSH and CDR2 is LQKENI. CDR3 bases: TGTGCCAGCTCACAGGGGATTCGCGACACTGAAGCTTTCTTT. Its protein is CASSQGIRDTEAFF.